This T cell receptor (beta chain) derives from a study of CD8+ T cells in alopecia areata. The CDR3 loop spans 12 amino acids. Germline CDR1 is SQVTM and CDR2 is ANQGSEA. V lost 4 bases to trimming and J lost 4 bases; unmatched junction nucleotides: 2. As the sequencing template, cDNA was produced by extracting RNA and reverse transcribing it. TCRdb keeps only in-frame clones here, not all; method: immunoSEQ multiplex PCR. This table has roughly 170,000 clones, 59% appearing once. This material consisted of CD4+ T cells sorted from blood, taken at week 0. The chain has TRBV29-1 and TRBJ2-3; 7 bases match TRBD1. This receptor was obtained from a human donor with alopecia areata. CDR3 residues: CSVGTGSDTQYF. The DNA of the CDR3 is TGCAGCGTTGGGACAGGTTCAGATACGCAGTATTTT.